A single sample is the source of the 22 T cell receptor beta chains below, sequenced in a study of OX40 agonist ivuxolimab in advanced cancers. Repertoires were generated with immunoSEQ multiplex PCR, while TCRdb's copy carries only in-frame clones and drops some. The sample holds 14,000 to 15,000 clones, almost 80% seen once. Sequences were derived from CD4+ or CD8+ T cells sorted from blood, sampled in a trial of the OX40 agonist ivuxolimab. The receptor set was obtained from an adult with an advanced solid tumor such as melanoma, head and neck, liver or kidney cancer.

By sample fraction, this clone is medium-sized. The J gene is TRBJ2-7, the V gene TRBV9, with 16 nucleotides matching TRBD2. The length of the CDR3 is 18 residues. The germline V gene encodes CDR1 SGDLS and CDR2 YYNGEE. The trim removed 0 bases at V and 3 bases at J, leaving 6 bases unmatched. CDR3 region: CASSVEGTSGRAGYEQYF. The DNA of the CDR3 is TGTGCCAGCAGCGTAGAAGGGACTAGCGGGAGGGCGGGCTACGAGCAGTACTTC.

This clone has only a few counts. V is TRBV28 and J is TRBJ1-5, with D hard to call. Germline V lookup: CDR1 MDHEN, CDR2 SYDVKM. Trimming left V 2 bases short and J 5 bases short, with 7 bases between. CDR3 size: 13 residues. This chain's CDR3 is CASSLNPYQPQHF. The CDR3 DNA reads TGTGCCAGCAGTTTAAACCCCTATCAGCCCCAGCATTTT.

The CDR3 coding sequence is TGTGCCAGCAGAACCGGTCCGGGACCCTACTCCTACGAGCAGTACTTC. Protein product: CASRTGPGPYSYEQYF. V gene TRBV11-3 combines with J gene TRBJ2-7; D might be TRBD1 or TRBD2, each matching 5 bases. The CDR3 has 16 residues. With 6 bases removed from V and 0 bases from J, the gap between germline ends came to 18 bases. The V gene's germline CDR1 is SGHNT and CDR2 YENEEA. Full variable domain (missing parts from reference TRBV11-3 and TRBJ2-7): EAGVVQSPRYKIIEKKQPVAFWCNPISGHNTLYWYLQNLGQGPELLIRYENEEAVDDSQLPKDRFSAERLKGVDSTLKIQPAELGDSAVYLCASRTGPGPYSYEQYFGPGTRLTVT.

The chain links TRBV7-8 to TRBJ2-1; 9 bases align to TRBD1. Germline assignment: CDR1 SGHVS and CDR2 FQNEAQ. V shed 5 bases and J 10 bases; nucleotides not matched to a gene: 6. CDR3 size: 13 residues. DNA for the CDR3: TGTGCCAGCAGCGCCGGGACAGGGTTCGAGCAGTTCTTC. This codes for CASSAGTGFEQFF. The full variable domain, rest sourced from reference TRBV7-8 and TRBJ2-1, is GAGVSQSPRYKVAKRGQDVALRCDPISGHVSLFWYQQALGQGPEFLTYFQNEAQLDKSGLPSDRFFAERPEGSVSTLKIQRTQQEDSAVYLCASSAGTGFEQFFGPGTRLTVL.

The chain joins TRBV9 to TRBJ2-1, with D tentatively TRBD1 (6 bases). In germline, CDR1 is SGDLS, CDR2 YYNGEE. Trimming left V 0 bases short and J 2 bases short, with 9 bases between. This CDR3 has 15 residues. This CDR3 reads CASSVEGDTYNEQFF. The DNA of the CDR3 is TGTGCCAGCAGCGTAGAGGGGGACACCTACAATGAGCAGTTCTTC.

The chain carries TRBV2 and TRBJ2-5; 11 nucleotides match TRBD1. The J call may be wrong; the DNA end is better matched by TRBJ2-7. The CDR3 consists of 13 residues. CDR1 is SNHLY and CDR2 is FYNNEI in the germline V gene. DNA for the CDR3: TGTGCCAGCGGCCGGGACAGGGGGTACGAGCAGTACTTC. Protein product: CASGRDRGYEQYF.

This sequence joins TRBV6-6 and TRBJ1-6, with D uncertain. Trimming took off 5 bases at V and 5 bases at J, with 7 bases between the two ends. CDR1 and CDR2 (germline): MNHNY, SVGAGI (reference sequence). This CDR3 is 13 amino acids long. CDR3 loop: CASSPLNNSPLHF. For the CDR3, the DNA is TGTGCCAGCAGTCCTCTTAATAATTCACCCCTCCACTTT.

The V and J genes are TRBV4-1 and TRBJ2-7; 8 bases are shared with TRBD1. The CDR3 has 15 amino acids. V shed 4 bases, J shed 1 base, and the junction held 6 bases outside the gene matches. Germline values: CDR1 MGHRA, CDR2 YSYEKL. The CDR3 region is CASSPRTGRSYEQYF. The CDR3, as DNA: TGCGCCAGCAGCCCGCGGACAGGGCGATCCTACGAGCAGTACTTC.

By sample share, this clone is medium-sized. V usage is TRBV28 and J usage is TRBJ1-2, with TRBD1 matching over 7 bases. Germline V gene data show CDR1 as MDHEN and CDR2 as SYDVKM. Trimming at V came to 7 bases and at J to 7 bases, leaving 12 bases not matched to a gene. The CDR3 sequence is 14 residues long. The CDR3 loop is CASNHLQGKRGYTF. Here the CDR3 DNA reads TGTGCCAGCAACCATTTACAGGGGAAGCGTGGCTACACCTTC.

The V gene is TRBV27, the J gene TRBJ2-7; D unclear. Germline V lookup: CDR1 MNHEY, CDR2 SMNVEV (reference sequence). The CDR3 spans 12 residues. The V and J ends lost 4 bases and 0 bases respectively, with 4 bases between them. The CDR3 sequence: CASSSSSYEQYF. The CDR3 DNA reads TGTGCCAGCAGTTCCAGCTCCTACGAGCAGTACTTC.

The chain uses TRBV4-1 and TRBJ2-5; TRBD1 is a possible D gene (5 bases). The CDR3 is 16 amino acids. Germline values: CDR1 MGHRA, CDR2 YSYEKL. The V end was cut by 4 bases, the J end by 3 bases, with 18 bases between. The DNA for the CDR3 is TGCGCCAGCAGCCTTTTAACAGGAGTCCAAAAAGAGACCCAGTACTTC. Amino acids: CASSLLTGVQKETQYF.

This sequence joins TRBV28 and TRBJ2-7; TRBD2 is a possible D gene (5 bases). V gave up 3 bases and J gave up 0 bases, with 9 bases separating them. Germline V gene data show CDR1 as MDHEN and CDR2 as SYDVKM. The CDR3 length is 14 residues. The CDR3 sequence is CASSFYSGSYEQYF. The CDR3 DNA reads TGTGCCAGCAGTTTTTACAGCGGCTCCTACGAGCAGTACTTC.

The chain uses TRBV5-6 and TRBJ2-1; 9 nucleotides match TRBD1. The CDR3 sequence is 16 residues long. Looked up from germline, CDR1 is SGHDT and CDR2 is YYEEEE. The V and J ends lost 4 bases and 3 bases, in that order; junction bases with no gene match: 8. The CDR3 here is CASSTKDRGGYNEQFF. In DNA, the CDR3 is TGTGCCAGCAGCACAAAAGACAGGGGGGGCTACAATGAGCAGTTCTTC. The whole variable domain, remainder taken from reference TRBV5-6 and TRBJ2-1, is DAGVTQSPTHLIKTRGQQVTLRCSPKSGHDTVSWYQQALGQGPQFIFQYYEEEERQRGNFPDRFSGHQFPNYSSELNVNALLLGDSALYLCASSTKDRGGYNEQFFGPGTRLTVL.

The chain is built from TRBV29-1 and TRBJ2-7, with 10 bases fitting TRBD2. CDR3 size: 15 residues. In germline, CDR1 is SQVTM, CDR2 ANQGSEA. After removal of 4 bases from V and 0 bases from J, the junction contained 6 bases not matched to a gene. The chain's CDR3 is CSVAGLAVSSYEQYF. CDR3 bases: TGCAGCGTTGCCGGACTAGCGGTAAGCTCCTACGAGCAGTACTTC.

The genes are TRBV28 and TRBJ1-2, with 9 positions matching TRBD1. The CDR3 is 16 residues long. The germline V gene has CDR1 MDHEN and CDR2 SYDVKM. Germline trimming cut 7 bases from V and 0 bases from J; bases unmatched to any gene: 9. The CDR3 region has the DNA TGTGCCAGCACCCGGACCGGGACAGGGCCTAACTATGGCTACACCTTC. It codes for CASTRTGTGPNYGYTF.

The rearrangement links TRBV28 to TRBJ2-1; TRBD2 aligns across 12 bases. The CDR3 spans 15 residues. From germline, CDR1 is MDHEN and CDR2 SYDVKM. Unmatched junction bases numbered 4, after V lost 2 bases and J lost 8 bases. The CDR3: CASSLLAGGPYEQFF. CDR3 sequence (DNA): TGTGCCAGCAGTTTACTAGCGGGAGGGCCCTATGAGCAGTTCTTC.

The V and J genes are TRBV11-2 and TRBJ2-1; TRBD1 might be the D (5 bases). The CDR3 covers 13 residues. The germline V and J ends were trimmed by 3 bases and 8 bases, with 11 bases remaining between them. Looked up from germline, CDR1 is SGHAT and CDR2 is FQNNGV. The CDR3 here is CASSLTVVDEQFF. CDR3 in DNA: TGTGCCAGCAGCTTGACAGTGGTCGATGAGCAGTTCTTC.

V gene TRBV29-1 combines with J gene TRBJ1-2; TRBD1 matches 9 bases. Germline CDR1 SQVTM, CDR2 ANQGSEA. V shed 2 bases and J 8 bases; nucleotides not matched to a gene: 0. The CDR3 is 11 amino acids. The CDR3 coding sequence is TGCAGCGTTGAAACAGGGGGCGGCTACACCTTC. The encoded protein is CSVETGGGYTF.

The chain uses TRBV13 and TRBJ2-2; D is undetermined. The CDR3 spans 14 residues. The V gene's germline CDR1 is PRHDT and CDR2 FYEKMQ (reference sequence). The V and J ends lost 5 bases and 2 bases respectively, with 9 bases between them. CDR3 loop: CASSRPLNTGELFF. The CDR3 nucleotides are TGTGCCAGCAGCCGACCCCTCAACACCGGGGAGCTGTTTTTT.

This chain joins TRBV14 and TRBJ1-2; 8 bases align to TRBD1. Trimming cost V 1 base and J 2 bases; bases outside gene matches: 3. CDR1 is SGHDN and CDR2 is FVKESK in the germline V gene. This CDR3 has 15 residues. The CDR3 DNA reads TGTGCCAGCAGCCAAGTTCAGGGGGCCAACTATGGCTACACCTTC. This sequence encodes CASSQVQGANYGYTF.

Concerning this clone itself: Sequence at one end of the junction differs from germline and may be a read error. The CDR3 DNA reads as TGTGCCGGCAGTACGACCCCAGGGAGGGGCTACACCTTC. This sequence encodes CAGSTTPGRGYTF. The chain links TRBV27 to TRBJ1-2; D might be TRBD1 (5 bases). There are 13 residues in the CDR3. Germline V CDR1 and CDR2: MNHEY, SMNVEV (reference sequence).

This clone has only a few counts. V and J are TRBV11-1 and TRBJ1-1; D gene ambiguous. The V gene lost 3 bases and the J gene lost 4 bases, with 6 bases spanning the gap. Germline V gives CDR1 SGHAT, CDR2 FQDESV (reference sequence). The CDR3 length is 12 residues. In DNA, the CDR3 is TGTGCCAGCAGCTTCCGATCCACTGAAGCTTTCTTT. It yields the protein CASSFRSTEAFF.